Sequencing of this T cell receptor beta chain was carried out in a study of cytomegalovirus exposure and HLA in healthy donors. General study findings and limits: The investigators catalogued 150 to 200 TCR beta chains as cytomegalovirus-associated. The tendency of first-cohort TCR clusters to co-occur in the 90 to 150 validation repertoires emerged from a later analysis. Reports described diagnosis of cytomegalovirus status by the classifier as highly specific and sensitive.

Among the 110 or so subjects of the validation cohort, separate from the approximately 700-subject first cohort, were the donors. Some clones are missing from TCRdb's copy, which holds only in-frame ones; the method was immunoSEQ multiplex PCR. The table lists 200,000 to 250,000 clones, more than 75% of them singletons. CDR1 SGHNT and CDR2 YENEEA come from the germline V gene. The CDR3 sequence is 17 residues long. V lost 0 bases, J lost 5 bases, and 8 bases stayed unmatched. For this clone: Its target is not known.

Sequenced input: PBMCs. The receptor comes from a woman between 18 and 29 years old in good health and CMV-seropositive. The chain combines TRBV11-3 with TRBJ2-2, with TRBD1 matching 8 bases. CDR3 sequence (DNA): TGTGCCAGCAGCTTAGAAGCCAGGACAGGGAGGACCGGGGAGCTGTTTTTT. It is translated as CASSLEARTGRTGELFF. Combining the CDR3 with reference TRBV11-3 and TRBJ2-2 gives the whole variable domain EAGVVQSPRYKIIEKKQPVAFWCNPISGHNTLYWYLQNLGQGPELLIRYENEEAVDDSQLPKDRFSAERLKGVDSTLKIQPAELGDSAVYLCASSLEARTGRTGELFFGEGSRLTVL.